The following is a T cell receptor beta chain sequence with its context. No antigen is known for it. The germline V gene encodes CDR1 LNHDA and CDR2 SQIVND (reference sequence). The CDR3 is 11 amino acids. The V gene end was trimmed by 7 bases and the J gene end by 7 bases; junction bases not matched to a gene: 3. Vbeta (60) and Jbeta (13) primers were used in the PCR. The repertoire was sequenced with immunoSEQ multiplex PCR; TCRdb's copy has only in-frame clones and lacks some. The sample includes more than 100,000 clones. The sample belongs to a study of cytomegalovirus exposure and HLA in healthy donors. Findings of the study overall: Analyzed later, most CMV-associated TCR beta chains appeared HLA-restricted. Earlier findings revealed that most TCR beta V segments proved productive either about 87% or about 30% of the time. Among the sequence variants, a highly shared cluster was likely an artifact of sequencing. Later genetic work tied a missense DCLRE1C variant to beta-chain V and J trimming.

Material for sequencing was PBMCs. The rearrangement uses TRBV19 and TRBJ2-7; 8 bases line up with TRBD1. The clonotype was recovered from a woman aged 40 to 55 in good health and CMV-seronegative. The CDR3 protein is CASIRDREQYF. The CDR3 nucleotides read TGTGCCAGTATCCGGGACAGGGAGCAGTACTTC.